The following is a T cell receptor (beta chain) sequence with its context. The antigen this receptor binds is unknown. Base quality data are lacking; no much larger clone is found one base away. These data are taken from a study of blood T cells in healthy people across ages (dated by TCRdb to between 2015 and 2017). For context, the study as a whole: Template switching captured roughly one uniquely barcoded TCR beta cDNA molecule per two T cells in model experiments. The study measured age-related changes in TCR beta repertoire diversity using deep sequencing normalized with unique cDNA molecular identifiers. Donors were grouped into four age groups: young (average roughly 17 years), middle-aged (around 39), aged (approximately 67) and long-lived (less than 85). To avoid experimental bias, donors of different ages were distributed randomly across sequencing lanes. The study analyzed two additional independent replicas of 1 million unique cDNA reads from the same blood draw for two donors, one aged 18 to 30 and one aged 80 or older.

Systemically healthy Caucasian individuals from Russia, around 39 in total and aged about 6 to 100 years, were included as donors. Each donor gave 8 to 10 milliliters of peripheral blood, drawn into EDTA-treated Vacutainer tubes. Ficoll-Paque density-gradient centrifugation was used to isolate PBMCs, with at least 7 million per sample. Total RNA was extracted from PBMCs with Trizol reagent, with at least 6 micrograms obtained per sample. For every donor, flow cytometry on a PBMC aliquot measured the percentage of naive CD45RAhigh/CD27high T cells. The CDR3 runs 14 residues from the cysteine to the phenylalanine. The DNA shown is the 42-base CDR3, in frame from base 1. From the germline V gene (reference sequence), CDR1 is DFQATT and CDR2 is SNEGSKA. Clipping removes 7 bases from V and 7 bases from J, with 10 as the unmatched junction base count. Beyond this particular receptor, the publication reports: Because the CMV infection status of the donors was unknown, age-related changes in expanded clonotypes may potentially have been confounded. Compared with the aged group, the long-lived group had more naive CD4+ T cells, fewer expanded clones and increased TCR diversity, a pattern suggesting age selection. Conclusive comparison of naive and antigen-experienced compartments was prevented by the profiling of bulk unsorted PBMCs. Estimates of total diversity based on one million sequenced T cells were considered lower bounds and underestimates. As age increased, observed TCR beta diversity per million T cells dropped in a roughly linear way, and a significant reduction was already evident by age around 41. There was a strong correlation between observed TCR beta diversity and the percentage of naive T cells measured by flow cytometry.

The method behind the library was 5' RACE. The instrument was an Illumina HiSeq 2500. A second roughly 6 to 11 cycle PCR used a sample-barcoded 5' primer and a J-beta primer mix. Each TCR beta cDNA molecule received a unique molecular identifier from a template-switch 5' adaptor carrying 12 random nucleotides. Each sample yielded at least 3 million CDR3-containing paired-end reads. The Mint cDNA synthesis kit, primed by a TRBC-specific oligonucleotide, was used to synthesize first-strand cDNA from all RNA. All cDNA was treated with uracil-DNA glycosylase and then went through a first 18-cycle PCR with the universal primers M1SS and BC2_uni_R. On the study's bioinformatics: For normalization, 1 million high-quality reads, each with a distinct molecular identifier, were randomly selected from each sample. Instead of being binned into consensus sequences, reads that shared molecular identifiers were thrown out. MiTCR, run with a Q25 quality threshold and the strictest error-elimination algorithm, handled CDR3 identification, clonotype clustering and error correction. Lower-bound total TCR beta diversity was estimated with a nonparametric unseen species model using Euler transformation. TCRdb passed the public sequencing reads through fastp at Q25 and MiXCR, retaining productive beta sequences. Records with the same CDR3 protein are collapsed into one entry carrying the most frequent genes and DNA. The V and J calls were not made by the authors but by TCRdb's processing. Across this sample there are around 990,000 distinct CDR3 sequences, with 35% to 45% seen only once. The ten most abundant clones make up 13% of the sample.

The sequence joins TRBV20-1 to TRBJ1-4; 9 junctional bases match TRBD1. Sequencing input: blood. This TCR came from a man aged 18-30 years in good health. The sequenced DNA is TGCAGTGTCCCGGACAGGGGAGGTTTTGAAAAACTGTTTTTT. Its translation reads: CSVPDRGGFEKLFF.